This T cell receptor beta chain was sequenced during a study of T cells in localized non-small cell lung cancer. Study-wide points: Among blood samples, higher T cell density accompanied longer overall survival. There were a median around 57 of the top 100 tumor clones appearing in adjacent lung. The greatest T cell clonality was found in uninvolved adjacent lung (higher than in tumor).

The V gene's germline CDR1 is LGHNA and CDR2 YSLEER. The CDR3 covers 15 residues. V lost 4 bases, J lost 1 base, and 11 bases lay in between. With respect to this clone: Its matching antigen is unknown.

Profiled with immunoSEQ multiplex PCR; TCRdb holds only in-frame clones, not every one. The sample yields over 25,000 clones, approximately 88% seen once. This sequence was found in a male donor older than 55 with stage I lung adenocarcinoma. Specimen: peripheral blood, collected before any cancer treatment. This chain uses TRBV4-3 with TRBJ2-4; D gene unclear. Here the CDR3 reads CASSPNWAAKNIQYF. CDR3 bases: TGCGCCAGCAGCCCTAATTGGGCGGCCAAAAACATTCAGTACTTC.